One sample yielded the 20 T cell receptor beta chains listed below, sequenced in a study of T cell clones after liver transplantation. Data came from immunoSEQ multiplex PCR; TCRdb stores just in-frame clones and leaves some out. The profile covers tens of thousands of clones, with nearly 95% appearing a single time and approximately 1% taken by the ten largest. The material was CD4+ T cells from blood, obtained 25 months after liver transplant. These receptors were obtained from a human patient who received a liver transplant. Some T cells may have come from the graft donor.

V and J are TRBV7-2 and TRBJ2-7; 7 positions match TRBD2. The CDR3 runs to 13 residues. Looked up from germline, CDR1 is SGHTA and CDR2 is FQGNSA. V was clipped by 11 bases and J by 3 bases; unmatched bases: 10. The CDR3 here is CASARGRIYEQYF. As DNA, the CDR3 is TGTGCCTCGGCGCGGGGGAGGATCTACGAGCAGTACTTC.

Turning to this clone: Different DNA sequences within this sample yield the same CDR3. The V and J genes are TRBV7-3 and TRBJ2-5; D is possibly TRBD1 (6 bases). This CDR3 is 14 amino acids long. Germline CDR1 and CDR2: SGHTA and FQGTGA. V shed 5 bases and J shed 2 bases, with 12 bases lying between them. The CDR3 bases are TGTGCCAGCAGCCCTACAGGGTTACAAGAGACCCAGTACTTC. Its protein is CASSPTGLQETQYF.

The chain combines TRBV9 with TRBJ1-1, with D uncertain. V was shortened by 3 bases and J by 1 base, with 10 bases between the two germline ends. Germline V gives CDR1 SGDLS, CDR2 YYNGEE. CDR3 size: 14 residues. This CDR3 is CASSAYRANTEAFF. The CDR3 bases are TGTGCCAGCAGCGCGTATAGAGCGAACACTGAAGCTTTCTTT.

The rearrangement links TRBV19 to TRBJ1-2; a possible D gene is TRBD1 (5 bases). Trimming took off 2 bases at V and 3 bases at J, with 13 bases between the two ends. This CDR3 region has 15 residues. The germline CDR1 and CDR2 sequences are LNHDA and SQIVND (reference sequence). The CDR3 sequence: CASSIRQPTHYGYTF. The CDR3, as DNA: TGTGCCAGTAGTATAAGACAGCCTACCCACTATGGCTACACCTTC.

The chain recombines TRBV28 with TRBJ1-1, with TRBD1 matching 10 bases. V lost 8 bases, J lost 6 bases, and 6 bases stayed unmatched. Germline V gene lookup returns CDR1 MDHEN and CDR2 SYDVKM. The CDR3 has 13 residues. The CDR3: CASSGTGEAEAFF. The CDR3 DNA sequence: TGTGCCAGCTCCGGGACAGGGGAGGCTGAAGCTTTCTTT.

The rearrangement uses TRBV28 and TRBJ1-2; D not certain. Germline V gene data show CDR1 as MDHEN and CDR2 as SYDVKM. This CDR3 is 14 amino acids long. V lost 4 bases and J 3 bases, leaving 12 bases between the germline ends. The CDR3 is CASSYSTDYYGYTF. The CDR3 DNA is TGTGCCAGCAGTTATTCAACGGACTACTATGGCTACACCTTC.

This sequence joins TRBV7-2 and TRBJ2-7; D is unresolved. Germline V lookup: CDR1 SGHTA, CDR2 FQGNSA. The CDR3 contains 14 residues. V dropped 1 base and J dropped 2 bases, with 9 bases sitting between them. In nucleotides, the CDR3 is TGTGCCAGCAGCTTAGATCTGACAACCTACGAGCAGTACTTC. It codes for CASSLDLTTYEQYF.

The chain couples TRBV27 to TRBJ1-6, with D unclear. V lost 6 bases and J 0 bases, leaving 6 bases between the germline ends. Germline CDR1 reads MNHEY; CDR2 reads SMNVEV (reference sequence). The CDR3 extends over 14 amino acids. The CDR3 DNA reads TGTGCCAGCAGGGTGAGCTCCTATAATTCACCCCTCCACTTT. Protein sequence: CASRVSSYNSPLHF.

V gene TRBV7-9 combines with J gene TRBJ1-1; TRBD1 matches at 8 bases. Per the germline V gene, CDR1 is SEHNR and CDR2 is FQNEAQ (reference sequence). V trimming: 6 bases; J trimming: 5 bases; junction bases outside the gene matches: 8. The CDR3 is 14 residues long. CDR3: CASRILTGVTEAFF. CDR3 in DNA: TGTGCCAGCAGGATCCTGACAGGGGTGACTGAAGCTTTCTTT. The whole variable domain, filled in from reference TRBV7-9 and TRBJ1-1, reads DTGVSQNPRHKITKRGQNVTFRCDPISEHNRLYWYRQTLGQGPEFLTYFQNEAQLEKSRLLSDRFSAERPKGSFSTLEIQRTEQGDSAMYLCASRILTGVTEAFFGQGTRLTVV.

The CDR3 protein is CASFSGLPNQPQHF. The CDR3 DNA reads as TGTGCCAGCTTCTCAGGGCTACCCAATCAGCCCCAGCATTTT. This sequence joins TRBV18 and TRBJ1-5, with D possibly TRBD1 on 5 matching bases. Germline CDR1 and CDR2: KGHSH and LQKENI. V lost 7 bases, J lost 3 bases, and 13 bases lay in between. The CDR3 consists of 14 residues.

V is TRBV6-5 and J is TRBJ1-1, with a weak D call TRBD1 (5 bases). V lost 6 bases and J 2 bases, leaving 10 bases between the germline ends. In germline, CDR1 is MNHEY, CDR2 SVGAGI. This CDR3 region has 13 residues. CDR3 protein: CASSLDTNTEAFF. The CDR3 coding sequence is TGTGCCAGCAGCTTGGACACTAACACTGAAGCTTTCTTT.

The V call is TRBV18, the J call TRBJ2-2; D gene ambiguous. Trimming pared 2 bases from V and 5 bases from J, leaving 12 bases between. CDR3 size: 15 residues. Germline-derived CDR1 and CDR2 are KGHSH and LQKENI. DNA of the CDR3: TGTGCCAGCTCACCAAACAGTCCCAGTACCGGGGAGCTGTTTTTT. Translating gives CASSPNSPSTGELFF.

The V call is TRBV5-6, the J call TRBJ2-1, with TRBD2 as a possible D gene (6 bases). Germline-derived CDR1 and CDR2 are SGHDT and YYEEEE. With 1 base removed from V and 9 bases from J, the gap between germline ends came to 11 bases. The CDR3 runs to 13 residues. CDR3 amino acids: CASSLRRESEQFF. CDR3 bases: TGTGCCAGCAGCTTGCGACGGGAGAGTGAGCAGTTCTTC.

This chain joins TRBV13 and TRBJ1-2; weak D call: TRBD1 (6 bases). Trimming cost V 8 bases and J 8 bases, with 27 bases left between them. There are 16 residues in the CDR3. Germline CDR1 PRHDT, CDR2 FYEKMQ (reference sequence). The CDR3 sequence: CASLEGNREKHSGYTF. Here the CDR3 DNA reads TGTGCCAGCCTCGAAGGGAACAGGGAAAAGCACTCGGGCTACACCTTC. Combining the CDR3 with reference TRBV13 and TRBJ1-2 gives the whole variable domain AAGVIQSPRHLIKEKRETATLKCYPIPRHDTVYWYQQGPGQDPQFLISFYEKMQSDKGSIPDRFSAQQFSDYHSELNMSSLELGDSALYFCASLEGNREKHSGYTFGSGTRLTVV.

V is TRBV13 and J is TRBJ1-2; weak D call: TRBD1 (5 bases). Trimming removed 6 bases from V and 0 bases from J, with 17 bases in between. Germline V CDR1 and CDR2: PRHDT, FYEKMQ (reference sequence). This CDR3 spans 16 amino acids. The CDR3, as DNA: TGTGCCAGCAGTTTTGGGGGAATAGGGGCTAACTATGGCTACACCTTC. Its translation: CASSFGGIGANYGYTF.

The rearrangement links TRBV5-4 to TRBJ2-1; D ambiguous. V was pared by 1 base and J by 0 bases, with 8 bases between. The germline gives CDR1 SGHNT, CDR2 YYREEE (reference sequence). This CDR3 contains 15 residues. CDR3: CASSLTRGSYNEQFF. CDR3 coding DNA: TGTGCCAGCAGCTTGACCCGCGGCTCCTACAATGAGCAGTTCTTC.

The chain links TRBV19 to TRBJ1-1; D is possibly TRBD1 (6 bases). Trimming removed 9 bases at V and 1 base at J, with 15 bases between. The CDR3 spans 14 residues. The V gene's germline CDR1 is LNHDA and CDR2 SQIVND (reference sequence). This CDR3 is CASREQGPNTEAFF. The CDR3 DNA reads TGTGCCAGCAGGGAACAGGGTCCGAACACTGAAGCTTTCTTT.

The chain employs TRBV6-5 and TRBJ2-7, with D possibly being TRBD1 (5 bases). The CDR3 has 11 amino acids. Germline V gives CDR1 MNHEY, CDR2 SVGAGI. The CDR3 DNA reads TGTGAGACAACATGGGGCGACGAGCAGTACTTC. It is translated as CETTWGDEQYF.

V is TRBV2 and J is TRBJ2-3; perhaps TRBD2 as D (6 bases). This CDR3 is 13 amino acids long. The V and J ends lost 6 bases and 6 bases respectively, with 13 bases between them. The germline CDR1 and CDR2 sequences are SNHLY and FYNNEI. The CDR3 region has the DNA TGTGCCAGCAGGCCCGGGGGTGGGGATACGCAGTATTTT. It translates to CASRPGGGDTQYF.

This chain links TRBV18 with TRBJ1-5; TRBD1 is a possible D gene (6 bases). The CDR3 is 15 residues long. The germline CDR1 and CDR2 sequences are KGHSH and LQKENI. Trimming cost V 3 bases and J 2 bases, with 11 bases left between them. CDR3: CASSPGWGRNQPQHF. Here the CDR3 DNA reads TGTGCCAGCTCACCGGGATGGGGGCGCAATCAGCCCCAGCATTTT.